This T cell receptor (beta chain) was sequenced for a study of shared T cell receptors in the human thymus. CDR3 length: 13 residues. V was pared by 7 bases and J by 3 bases, with 10 bases between. Germline V gene data show CDR1 as MNHEY and CDR2 as SMNVEV (reference sequence). Clones were sequenced by immunoSEQ multiplex PCR, and TCRdb holds only the in-frame ones, with some missing. Of more than 300,000 clones listed, roughly 94% are singletons. The J gene is TRBJ2-1, the V gene TRBV27; a weak D match, TRBD2 (5 bases). This clonotype was sampled from a human donor. Sequenced input: thymocytes. The CDR3 region is CASIAINYNEQFF. The DNA for the CDR3 is TGTGCCAGCATAGCGATTAACTACAATGAGCAGTTCTTC.